Sequencing of this TCR beta chain was carried out in a study of blood T cells in healthy people across ages. Study results and limitations: In older individuals, TCR beta diversity per million T cells was lower, falling roughly linearly with age. Donor CMV status, an unknown factor, possibly confounded changes in expanded clonotypes.

Healthy Caucasian individuals from Russia aged roughly 6 to 90 were enrolled as donors. Per the germline V gene, CDR1 is DFQATT and CDR2 is SNEGSKA (reference sequence). The CDR3 is 12 residues long. V gave up 6 bases and J gave up 5 bases, with 11 bases separating them. Sample-barcoded 5' priming and a J-beta primer mix drove a second PCR of about 7 to 12 cycles. TCRdb itself ran the 5' RACE reads through MiXCR, one entry per CDR3 protein. The table lists about 1,400,000 distinct CDR3 sequences, around 42% of them singletons, with around 8% in the top ten. On this clonotype: Its antigen is not known.

This receptor was taken from a woman aged 18-30 years in good health. The chain combines TRBV20-1 with TRBJ1-5; D call uncertain. The sequencing sample was made of blood. CDR3 sequence: CSASPPDQPQHF. The CDR3, as DNA: TGCAGTGCCTCCCCTCCGGATCAGCCCCAGCATTTT.